This T cell receptor beta chain was retrieved from a study of CD8 T cells in ankylosing spondylitis. Study outcomes and limitations: Clones tied to disease were said to be significantly enriched in matched ankylosing spondylitis synovial fluid. A TCR beta motif of under ten highly homologous variants appeared characteristic of ankylosing spondylitis blood.

TCRdb fed the 5' RACE reads into MiXCR, producing one record per CDR3 protein. The data contain 250,000 to 300,000 distinct CDR3 sequences, over 15% of them singletons. A note on this clonotype: Antigen specificity is unknown.

Trimming at V came to 5 bases and at J to 0 bases, leaving 7 bases not matched to a gene. The CDR3 runs to 15 residues. Germline values: CDR1 DFQATT, CDR2 SNEGSKA (reference sequence). The TCR sequence derives from a male donor with ankylosing spondylitis or in good health (not recorded which). The chain is built from TRBV20-1 and TRBJ1-3; TRBD1 agrees at 7 bases. Input material: blood, either unsorted or a sorted T cell fraction (not recorded which). This CDR3 reads CSALQGSSSGNTIYF. As DNA, the CDR3 is TGCAGTGCTCTACAGGGGTCAAGCTCTGGAAACACCATATATTTT.